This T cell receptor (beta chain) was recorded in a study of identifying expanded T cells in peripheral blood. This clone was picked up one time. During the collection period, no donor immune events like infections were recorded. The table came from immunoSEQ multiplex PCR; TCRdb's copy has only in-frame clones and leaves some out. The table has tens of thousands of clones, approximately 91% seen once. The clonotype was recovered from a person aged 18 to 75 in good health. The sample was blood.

Here the CDR3 reads CASSGRSGRPWNEQFF. Here the CDR3 DNA reads TGTGCCAGCAGCGGCAGAAGCGGGAGGCCTTGGAATGAGCAGTTCTTC. The chain links TRBV11-2 to TRBJ2-1; 9 bases align to TRBD2. From germline, CDR1 is SGHAT and CDR2 FQNNGV. Trimming took 5 bases from V and 7 from J; bases not matched to a gene: 12. The CDR3 sequence is 16 residues long.